The T cell receptor (beta chain) described here comes from a study of tumor-infiltrating lymphocytes in primary liver carcinoma. The wider study: The patients, men and women alike, were aged 30 to 69 years. Regardless of tissue type, samples showed similar yields of roughly 3.5 to 7.5 million productive TCRbeta reads.

Constant-region priming of approximately 500 ng total RNA yielded TCR beta cDNA. Three nested multiplex PCR rounds, a slightly modified ARM-PCR, produced the libraries for TCR beta. TCRdb reprocessed the multiplex PCR reads with MiXCR, giving one entry per CDR3 protein. The data show around 88,000 distinct CDR3 sequences, with 68% seen just once and 25% to 35% held by the top ten. The table lists this clonotype with many counts. It was from approximately 20-30 mg of unsorted bulk tissue that RNA and DNA were co-extracted. Patients underwent surgical resection for primary liver carcinoma. Donors were untreated and chronically infected with HBV. The sample taken for sequencing was tumor-adjacent normal liver tissue. This sequence originates from a man aged 40-49 years with primary liver carcinoma and hepatitis B virus infection.

CDR3 DNA: TGCAGCGTATCGGGGGAGATCCGACGGAATTCGAACACCGGGGAGCTGTTTTTT. Its translation: CSVSGEIRRNSNTGELFF. J is TRBJ2-2 and V is TRBV29-1; TRBD2 might be the D (6 bases). This CDR3 comprises 18 residues. The V gene lost 6 bases and the J gene lost 0 bases, with 23 bases spanning the gap. Looked up from germline, CDR1 is SQVTM and CDR2 is ANQGSEA.